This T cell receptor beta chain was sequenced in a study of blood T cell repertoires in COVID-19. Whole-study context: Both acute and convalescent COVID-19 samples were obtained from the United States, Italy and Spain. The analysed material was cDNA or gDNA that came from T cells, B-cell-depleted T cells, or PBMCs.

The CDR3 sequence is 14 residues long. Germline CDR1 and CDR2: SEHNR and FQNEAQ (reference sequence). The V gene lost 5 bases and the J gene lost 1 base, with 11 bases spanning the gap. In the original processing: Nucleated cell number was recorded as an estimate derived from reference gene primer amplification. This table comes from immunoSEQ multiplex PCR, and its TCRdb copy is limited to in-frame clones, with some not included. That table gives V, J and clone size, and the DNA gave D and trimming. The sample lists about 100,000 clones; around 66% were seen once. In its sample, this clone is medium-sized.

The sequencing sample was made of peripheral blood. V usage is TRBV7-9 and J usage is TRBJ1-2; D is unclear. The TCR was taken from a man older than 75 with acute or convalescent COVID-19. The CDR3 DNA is TGTGCCAGCAGCCTCGCGTCGGGTAACTATGGCTACACCTTC. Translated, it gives CASSLASGNYGYTF.